The rows below give T cell receptor beta chains drawn from one sample of a study of T cell responses to AZD1222 COVID-19 vaccine. Here immunoSEQ multiplex PCR was the method, and the copy in TCRdb shows in-frame clones only, minus some. The sample yields some 150,000 clones, 92% seen once. Material: peripheral blood, obtained on day 0 of MenACWY control vaccination. These receptors all stem from an adult in good health. Each CDR3 is given with its conserved first and last residue. Fields, in order: clone size, D gene, V gene, CDR3 protein. The D gene is left open where the match is weak. Clone size, where shown, is once, few, many, or a class for clones that have expanded.

NA	TRBD1	TRBV7-3	CASSTETGAEAGELFF
NA	NA	TRBV29-1	CSVTFDRLGNTIYF
NA	NA	TRBV27	CASSLSGLNSGGYTF
NA	NA	TRBV27	CASGPRQPQHF
NA	NA	TRBV2	CASSETPGANVLTF
NA	TRBD2	TRBV11-3	CASSPIWGGDTQYF
NA	TRBD2	TRBV7-3	CASSLTSGSSIKNEQFF
NA	TRBD1	TRBV28	CASGGLPGNQPQHF
once	NA	TRBV28	CASSLSRNNEKLFF
once	NA	TRBV7-2	CASSLYLGGTTDTQYF
once	NA	TRBV27	CASRRGGLDEQYF
NA	TRBD2	TRBV27	CASRTSGSANEQFF
NA	NA	TRBV6-5	CASSYHTGLNQPQHF
once	NA	TRBV29-1	CSVLAEINNYGYTF
NA	NA	TRBV2	CASGRDTGATNEKLFF
NA	NA	TRBV5-6	CASSLGRLIRYNEQFF
NA	NA	TRBV10-3	CAHQREHDQPQHF
NA	NA	TRBV21-1	CASSRTGPGAEQYF
NA	NA	TRBV28	CASSLVPGPGNTIYF
NA	NA	TRBV25-1	CASKQSTGELFF